This T cell receptor beta chain came from a study of Ad26.COV2.S vaccination and SARS-CoV-2 variants. Only in-frame clones appear in the TCRdb table, and some are missing; sequencing was by immunoSEQ multiplex PCR. This table has around 370,000 clones, roughly nine tenths appearing once. As concerns this clone: The antigen is unknown.

Study conclusions and caveats: Responses of T cells in total may have been underestimated by the TCR breadth and depth analyses. Non-spike TCR breadth did not differ much between vaccine and placebo recipients. The placebo group had lower spike-specific TCR breadth than the vaccine recipients did.

Trimming removed 1 base from V and 0 bases from J; junction bases left unmatched: 4. Germline assignment: CDR1 SGHDT and CDR2 YYEEEE. The length of the CDR3 is 16 residues. The specimen comprised peripheral blood, sampled after recovery from COVID-19. V and J are TRBV5-6 and TRBJ2-5, with TRBD2 matching over 9 bases. The TCR comes from a human donor who had recovered from COVID-19. DNA for the CDR3: TGTGCCAGCAGCTTGATTGCGGGGGGGTACCAAGAGACCCAGTACTTC. This sequence encodes CASSLIAGGYQETQYF.